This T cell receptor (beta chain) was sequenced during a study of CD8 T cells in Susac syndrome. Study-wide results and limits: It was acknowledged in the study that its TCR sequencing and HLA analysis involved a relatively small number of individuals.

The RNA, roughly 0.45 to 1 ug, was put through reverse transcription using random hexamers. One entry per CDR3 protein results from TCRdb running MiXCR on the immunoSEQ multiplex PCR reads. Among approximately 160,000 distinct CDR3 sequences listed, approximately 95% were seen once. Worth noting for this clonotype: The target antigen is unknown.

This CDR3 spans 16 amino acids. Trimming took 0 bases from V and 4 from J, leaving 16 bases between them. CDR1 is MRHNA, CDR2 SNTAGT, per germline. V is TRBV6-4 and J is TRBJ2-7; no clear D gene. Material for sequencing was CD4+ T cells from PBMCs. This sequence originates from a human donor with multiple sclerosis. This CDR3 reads CASSDSICPGGYEQYF. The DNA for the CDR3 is TGTGCCAGCAGTGACTCGATCTGCCCGGGTGGGTACGAGCAGTACTTC.